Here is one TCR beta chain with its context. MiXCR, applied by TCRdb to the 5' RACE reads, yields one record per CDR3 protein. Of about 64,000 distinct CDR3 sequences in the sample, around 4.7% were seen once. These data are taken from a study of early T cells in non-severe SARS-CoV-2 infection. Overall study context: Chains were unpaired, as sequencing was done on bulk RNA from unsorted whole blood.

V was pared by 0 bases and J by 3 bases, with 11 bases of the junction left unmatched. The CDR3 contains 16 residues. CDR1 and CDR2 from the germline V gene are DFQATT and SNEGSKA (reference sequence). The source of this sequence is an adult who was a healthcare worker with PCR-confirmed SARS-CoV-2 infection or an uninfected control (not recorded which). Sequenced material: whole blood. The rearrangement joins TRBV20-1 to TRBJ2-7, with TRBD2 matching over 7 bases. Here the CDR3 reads CSARDYSASGVYEQYF. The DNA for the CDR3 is TGCAGTGCTAGAGATTATTCGGCTAGCGGAGTCTACGAGCAGTACTTC.